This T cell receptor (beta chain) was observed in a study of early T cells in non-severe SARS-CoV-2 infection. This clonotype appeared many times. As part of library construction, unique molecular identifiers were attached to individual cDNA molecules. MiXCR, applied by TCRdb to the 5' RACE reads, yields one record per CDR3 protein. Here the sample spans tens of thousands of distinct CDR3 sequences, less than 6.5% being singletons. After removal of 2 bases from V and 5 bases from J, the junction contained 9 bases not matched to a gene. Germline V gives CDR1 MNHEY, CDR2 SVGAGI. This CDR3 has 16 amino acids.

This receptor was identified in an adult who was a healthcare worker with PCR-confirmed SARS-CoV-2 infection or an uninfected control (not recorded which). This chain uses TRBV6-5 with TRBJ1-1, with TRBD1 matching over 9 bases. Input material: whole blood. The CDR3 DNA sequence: TGTGCCAGCAGTTACCTTGGGACAGGGAGGAGGACTGAAGCTTTCTTT. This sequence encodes CASSYLGTGRRTEAFF.